This T cell receptor (beta chain) came from a study of shared clonotypes between healthy human individuals. Deletions cut 5 bases from V and 4 bases from J, with 17 bases between. Germline V gene data show CDR1 as LGHNT and CDR2 as FRNRAP. The CDR3 is made up of 16 amino acids. Repertoires were generated with immunoSEQ multiplex PCR, while TCRdb's copy carries only in-frame clones and drops some. The data contain about 2.1 million clones, 90% to 95% of them seen just once; the ten biggest clones take up around 1.7%. Naive CD8 populations comprised CD45RO-negative cells positively selected for CCR7, excluding terminally differentiated effector memory CD45RA+ cells. Turning to this clone: What it binds is not known.

General study points: Approximately 4.6% of naive CD4 clonotypes were shared across a few donors. The study drew on few donors, limiting represented genetic and exposure-history diversity. Clonotypes shared by all four sorted-subset donors had higher generation probabilities than non-shared clonotypes. Naive subsets tended to show greater estimated richness than memory subsets.

What was sequenced was naive CD8+ T cells from PBMCs. This clonotype originated in a man between 18 and 35 years old in good health. Some clones in this sample may be carry-over from other donors' samples. The gene calls are TRBV12-5 and TRBJ2-2; D is perhaps TRBD1 (6 bases). CDR3 loop: CASGNGAGALTGELFF. The CDR3 DNA reads as TGTGCTAGTGGTAATGGGGCAGGGGCTCTCACCGGGGAGCTGTTTTTT.